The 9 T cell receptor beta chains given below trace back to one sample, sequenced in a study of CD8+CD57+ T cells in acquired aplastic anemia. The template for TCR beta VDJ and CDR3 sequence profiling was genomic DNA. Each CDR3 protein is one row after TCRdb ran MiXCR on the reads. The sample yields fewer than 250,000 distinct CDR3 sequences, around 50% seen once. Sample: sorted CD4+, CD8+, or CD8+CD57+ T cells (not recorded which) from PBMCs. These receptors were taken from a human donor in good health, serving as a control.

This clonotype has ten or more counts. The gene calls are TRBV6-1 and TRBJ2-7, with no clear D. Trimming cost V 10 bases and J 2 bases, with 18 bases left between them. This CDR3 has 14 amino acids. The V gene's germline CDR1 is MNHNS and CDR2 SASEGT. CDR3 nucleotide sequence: TGTGCCATTTCCTCTCAGGCGACCGCCTACGAGCAGTACTTC. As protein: CAISSQATAYEQYF.

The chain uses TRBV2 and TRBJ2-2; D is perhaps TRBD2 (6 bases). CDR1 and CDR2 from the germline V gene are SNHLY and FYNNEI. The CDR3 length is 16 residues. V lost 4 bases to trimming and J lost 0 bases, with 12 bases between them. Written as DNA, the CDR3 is TGTGCCAGCAGTGGGAGCGGACTAACGAACACCGGGGAGCTGTTTTTT. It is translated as CASSGSGLTNTGELFF. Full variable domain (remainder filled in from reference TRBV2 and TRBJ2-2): EPEVTQTPSHQVTQMGQEVILRCVPISNHLYFYWYRQILGQKVEFLVSFYNNEISEKSEIFDDQFSVERPDGSNFTLKIRSTKLEDSAMYFCASSGSGLTNTGELFFGEGSRLTVL.

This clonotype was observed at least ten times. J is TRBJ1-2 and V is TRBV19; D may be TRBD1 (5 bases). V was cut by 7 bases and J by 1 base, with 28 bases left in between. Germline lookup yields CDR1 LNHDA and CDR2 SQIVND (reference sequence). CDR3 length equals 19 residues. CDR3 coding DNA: TGTGCCAGTACCACTGGGCCCTTTCGGTTGGGGCAGATTAACTATGGCTACACCTTC. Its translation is CASTTGPFRLGQINYGYTF.

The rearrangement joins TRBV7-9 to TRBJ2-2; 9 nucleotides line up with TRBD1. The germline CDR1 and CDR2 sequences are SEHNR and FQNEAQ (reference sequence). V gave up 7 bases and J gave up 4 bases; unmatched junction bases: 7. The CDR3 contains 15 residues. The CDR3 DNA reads TGTGCCAGCACTACAACAGGGGGCGCCACCGGGGAGCTGTTTTTT. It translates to CASTTTGGATGELFF. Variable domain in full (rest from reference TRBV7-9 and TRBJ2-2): DTGVSQNPRHKITKRGQNVTFRCDPISEHNRLYWYRQTLGQGPEFLTYFQNEAQLEKSRLLSDRFSAERPKGSFSTLEIQRTEQGDSAMYLCASTTTGGATGELFFGEGSRLTVL.

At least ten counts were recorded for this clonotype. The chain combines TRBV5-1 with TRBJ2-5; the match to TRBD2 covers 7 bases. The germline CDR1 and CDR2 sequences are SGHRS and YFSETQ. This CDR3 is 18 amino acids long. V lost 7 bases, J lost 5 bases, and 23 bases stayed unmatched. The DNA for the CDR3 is TGCGCCAGCTCCTGGGGGGGAACAGCGTACGGGCTTGGGGAGACCCAGTACTTC. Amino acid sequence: CASSWGGTAYGLGETQYF.

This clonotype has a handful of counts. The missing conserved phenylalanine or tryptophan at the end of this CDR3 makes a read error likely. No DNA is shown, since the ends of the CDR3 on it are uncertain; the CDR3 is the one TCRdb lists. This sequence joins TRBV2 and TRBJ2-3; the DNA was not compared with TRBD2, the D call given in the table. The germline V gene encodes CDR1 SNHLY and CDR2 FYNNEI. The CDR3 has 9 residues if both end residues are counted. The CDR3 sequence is CASRGGLAG.

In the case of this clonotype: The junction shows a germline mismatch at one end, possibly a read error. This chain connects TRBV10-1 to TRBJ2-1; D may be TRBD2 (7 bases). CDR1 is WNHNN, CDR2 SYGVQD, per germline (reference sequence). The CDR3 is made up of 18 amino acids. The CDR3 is CASSQGPSSGGLYNEQFF. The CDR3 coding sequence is TGTGCCAGCAGCCAAGGTCCCTCTTCGGGGGGCCTTTACAATGAGCAGTTCTTC.

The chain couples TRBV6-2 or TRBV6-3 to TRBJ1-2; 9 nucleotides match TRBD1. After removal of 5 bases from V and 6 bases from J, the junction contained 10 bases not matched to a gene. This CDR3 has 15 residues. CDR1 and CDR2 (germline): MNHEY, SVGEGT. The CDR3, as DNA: TGTGCCAGCAGTCGTCCGCGGGGACAGGGCGATGGCTACACCTTC. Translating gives CASSRPRGQGDGYTF.

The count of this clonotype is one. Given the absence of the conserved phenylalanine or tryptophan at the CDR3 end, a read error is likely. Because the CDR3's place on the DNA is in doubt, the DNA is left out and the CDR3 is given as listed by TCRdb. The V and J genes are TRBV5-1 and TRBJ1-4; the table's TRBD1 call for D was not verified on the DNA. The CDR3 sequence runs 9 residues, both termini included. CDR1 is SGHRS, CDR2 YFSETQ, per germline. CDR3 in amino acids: CASSRGGGA.